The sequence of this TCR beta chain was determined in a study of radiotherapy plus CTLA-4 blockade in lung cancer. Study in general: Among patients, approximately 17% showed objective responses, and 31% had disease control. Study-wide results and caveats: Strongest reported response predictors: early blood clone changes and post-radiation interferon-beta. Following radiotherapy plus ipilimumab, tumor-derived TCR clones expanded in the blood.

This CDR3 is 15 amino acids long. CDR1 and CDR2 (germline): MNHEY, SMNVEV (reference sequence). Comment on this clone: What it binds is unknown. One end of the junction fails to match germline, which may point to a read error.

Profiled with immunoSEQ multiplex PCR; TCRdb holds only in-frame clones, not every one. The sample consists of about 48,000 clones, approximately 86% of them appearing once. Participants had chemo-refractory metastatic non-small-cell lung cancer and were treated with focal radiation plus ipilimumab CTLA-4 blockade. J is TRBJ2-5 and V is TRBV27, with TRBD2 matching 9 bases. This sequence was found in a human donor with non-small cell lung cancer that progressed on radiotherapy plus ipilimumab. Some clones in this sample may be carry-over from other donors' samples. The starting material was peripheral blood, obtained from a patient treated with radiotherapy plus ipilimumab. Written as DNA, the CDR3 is TGTGCCAGCAGTTATCTAGCGGGAAGGAGGGAGACCCAGCACTTC. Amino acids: CASSYLAGRRETQHF.